These T cell receptor beta chains were read from a single sample in a study of T cell responses to AZD1222 COVID-19 vaccine. Profiled with immunoSEQ multiplex PCR; TCRdb holds only in-frame clones, not every one. The data hold 70,000 to 100,000 clones, with 80% to 90% observed a single time. Sequenced material: peripheral blood, taken 28 days after the second AZD1222 dose. Source of these receptors: an adult who received the AZD1222 COVID-19 vaccine. Each CDR3 is given with its conserved first and last residue. D genes are given only for firm matches. Clone size appears in some rows only: once, few, many, or a class for an expanded clone.

j_call	clone_size	d_call	v_call	cdr3_nt	cdr3_aa
TRBJ1-4	NA	NA	TRBV4-1	TGCGCCAGCAGCCAACACGGCCTAAATGAAAAACTGTTTTTT	CASSQHGLNEKLFF
TRBJ1-4	NA	NA	TRBV6-5	TGTGCCAGCAGTTACGGTCAGGAAGGCGAAAAACTGTTTTTT	CASSYGQEGEKLFF
TRBJ1-6	NA	TRBD1	TRBV28	TGTGCCACCTCTCCGGGACAGAATAATTCACCCCTCCACTTT	CATSPGQNNSPLHF
TRBJ1-1	NA	NA	TRBV6-1	TGTGCCAGCAGTGACAAACCAGGGTTCGCTGAAGCTTTCTTT	CASSDKPGFAEAFF
TRBJ2-3	NA	NA	TRBV7-3	TGTGCCAGCAGCTTACTAGCTGACCCCACAGATACGCAGTATTTT	CASSLLADPTDTQYF
TRBJ2-1	NA	NA	TRBV6-5	TGTGCCAGCAAGTCCTTTGGGTTCTTAACTGAGCAGTTCTTC	CASKSFGFLTEQFF
TRBJ1-4	few	NA	TRBV30	TGTGCCTGGACGGGAGGAGGGCCAACTAATGAAAAACTGTTTTTT	CAWTGGGPTNEKLFF
TRBJ2-7	NA	NA	TRBV7-8	TGTGCCAGCAGCTTAGGCGGGCGGTCCTACGAGCAGTACTTC	CASSLGGRSYEQYF
TRBJ1-6	NA	TRBD1	TRBV6-6	TGTGCCAGCAGGCCGGGACAGGGGGATTCACCCCTCCACTTT	CASRPGQGDSPLHF
TRBJ1-4	NA	TRBD1	TRBV5-4	TGTGCCAGCAGCTTTGGGCGGGGACAGGAACAGGGGGAAAAACTGTTTTTT	CASSFGRGQEQGEKLFF
TRBJ1-2	once	NA	TRBV6-5	TGTGCCAGCAGTCGCACAGCGGGGCCTCGGGGCTACACCTTC	CASSRTAGPRGYTF
TRBJ1-2	NA	NA	TRBV2	TGTGCCAGCACCCCAGAGAGGGGGGAAAACTATGGCTACACCTTC	CASTPERGENYGYTF
TRBJ1-3	NA	NA	TRBV28	TGTGCCAGCAGTTTATCCATATCTGGAAACACCATATATTTT	CASSLSISGNTIYF
TRBJ2-7	NA	TRBD2	TRBV4-3	TGCGCCAGCAGCCAAGCGCTTAGCGGGCTCACCTACGAGCAGTACTTC	CASSQALSGLTYEQYF
TRBJ2-5	NA	TRBD1	TRBV7-9	TGTGCCAGCAGCTTAAGGGACAGGGCTTTGGAGACCCAGTACTTC	CASSLRDRALETQYF
TRBJ2-2	NA	TRBD1	TRBV7-2	TGTGCCAGCAGCTTAGGGGACAGGAACACCGGGGAGCTGTTTTTT	CASSLGDRNTGELFF
TRBJ2-7	NA	NA	TRBV2	TGTGCCAGCACCTCCGGGACGGAAAGCTACGAGCAGTACTTC	CASTSGTESYEQYF
TRBJ1-6	NA	NA	TRBV11-2	TGTGCCAGCAGCTTAGTGTCAGATAATTCACCCCTCCACTTT	CASSLVSDNSPLHF
TRBJ2-1	few	TRBD1	TRBV29-1	TGCAGCGTTGCACCCGGGACAGGGTTCAATGAGCAGTTCTTC	CSVAPGTGFNEQFF
TRBJ2-3	NA	NA	TRBV10-1	TGCGCCAGCAGTGACACGGGGGTCACCACAGATACGCAGTATTTT	CASSDTGVTTDTQYF
TRBJ2-2	NA	NA	TRBV6-1	TGTGCCAGCAGTGAAAGAGGGAGGAACACCGGGGAGCTGTTTTTT	CASSERGRNTGELFF
TRBJ1-1	NA	TRBD1	TRBV27	TGTGCCAGCAGAACCTCCGGGACAGGGACTGAAGCTTTCTTT	CASRTSGTGTEAFF
TRBJ1-4	NA	TRBD1	TRBV7-9	TGTGCCAGCAGTTGGGGGCAGGGGGATGAAAAACTGTTTTTT	CASSWGQGDEKLFF
TRBJ2-5	once	TRBD2	TRBV28	TGTGCCAGCAGTTTTAAGCGGGGGCAAGAGACCCAGTACTTC	CASSFKRGQETQYF
TRBJ2-3	NA	TRBD1	TRBV3-1/TRBV3-2	TGTGCCAGCAGCCTCGACAGGGTAGGAGATACGCAGTATTTT	CASSLDRVGDTQYF
TRBJ2-2	few	NA	TRBV27	TGTGCCAGCAGTTTACAGGAGAACACCGGGGAGCTGTTTTTT	CASSLQENTGELFF
TRBJ2-5	NA	NA	TRBV7-5	TGTGTCAGAAGCTTACGGCTAGCGGGGGGGCGAGAGACCCAGTACTTC	CVRSLRLAGGRETQYF
TRBJ2-7	NA	NA	TRBV3-1/TRBV3-2	TGTGCCAGCAGCCAAGATCAACATACCGAGCAGTACTTC	CASSQDQHTEQYF
TRBJ2-1	NA	TRBD2	TRBV28	TGTGCCAGCAGGTCAGCGGGGGTGGACAATGAGCAGTTCTTC	CASRSAGVDNEQFF